These T cell receptor beta chains were read from a single sample in a study of T-cell reconstitution after alpha-beta-depleted transplantation in children. TCRdb passed the PCR reads through MiXCR, listing each CDR3 protein once. The top ten clones hold 30% to 45% of a sample with roughly 570,000 distinct CDR3 sequences, around 27% of them seen once. The sequencing used PBMCs, collected before TCRalphabeta/CD19-depleted stem cell transplant. These receptors were collected from a boy younger than two with Wiskott-Aldrich syndrome, due to receive a stem cell transplant. The CDR3 runs from the conserved cysteine through the conserved F or W. The D gene is left open where the match is weak.

J,V,D,CDR3
TRBJ2-7,TRBV27,.,CASNKNGGAPGEQYF
TRBJ2-7,TRBV10-3,.,CAISEFSGVRGLYEQYF
TRBJ1-2,TRBV11-2,.,CASSSTHGYTF
TRBJ1-2,TRBV5-5,.,CASSLMRAGGYTF
TRBJ2-1,TRBV5-1,TRBD2,CASSLRLAGEGNEQFF
TRBJ1-2,TRBV20-1,TRBD1,CSARATSKGTGGRGYTF
TRBJ2-3,TRBV5-1,.,CASSITGSDTQYF
TRBJ2-1,TRBV29-1,TRBD2,CSVEGGTSGINEQFF
TRBJ2-1,TRBV5-1,TRBD2,CASSLRSQAGGIDEQFF
TRBJ2-5,TRBV5-1,.,CASSVAKETQYF
TRBJ2-1,TRBV20-1,TRBD2,CSARGASGRVYNEQFF
TRBJ1-5,TRBV4-1,.,CASSPGSADGNQPQHF
TRBJ2-3,TRBV5-1,TRBD2,CASSLALAWDTDTQYF
TRBJ2-2,TRBV5-1,.,CASRGGGTTNTGELFF
TRBJ2-1,TRBV20-1,TRBD2,CSATPGLAAYNEQFF
TRBJ1-1,TRBV5-1,TRBD1,CASSSWTGLTEAFF
TRBJ2-1,TRBV12-3/TRBV12-4,.,CASRKVGSAYNEQFF
TRBJ2-7,TRBV7-2,TRBD1,CASSPRTGMGEQYF
TRBJ2-7,TRBV5-1,.,CASSLVGTQYEQYF
TRBJ2-1,TRBV20-1,.,CSARELERAGYNEQFF
TRBJ2-1,TRBV12-3/TRBV12-4,TRBD2,CASRISGTSWNEQFF
TRBJ2-1,TRBV28,.,CASSRLSSYNEQFF
TRBJ2-1,TRBV12-3/TRBV12-4,.,CASSRTPELGEQFF
TRBJ2-1,TRBV5-1,TRBD2,CASSFRLAATYNEQFF
TRBJ2-4,TRBV27,TRBD1,CASGGTGVMGKYIQYF
TRBJ2-2,TRBV6-5,TRBD2,CASSYSRARAGKNTGELFF
TRBJ2-5,TRBV12-3/TRBV12-4,TRBD2,CASRGLAGVETQYF
TRBJ2-1,TRBV12-3/TRBV12-4,TRBD2,CASIHSGRAAFNEQFF
TRBJ2-1,TRBV4-1,.,CASSQDPLGWRYNEQFF
TRBJ2-1,TRBV6-1,.,CASRPLHYNEQFF
TRBJ2-5,TRBV6-5,.,CASSYSGGVPQETQYF
TRBJ2-7,TRBV25-1,TRBD1,CASRVAGGYEQYF
TRBJ2-5,TRBV5-1,.,CASSRNGGDETQYF
TRBJ2-7,TRBV10-3,TRBD2,CAISERAGGSLEQYF
TRBJ2-1,TRBV6-2/TRBV6-3,.,CASSSKGLFRYNEQFF
TRBJ2-1,TRBV25-1,.,CASSDLIGQFF
TRBJ2-2,TRBV20-1,.,CSARGTAKPNTGELFF
TRBJ2-3,TRBV2,.,CASSAWEPYTDTQYF
TRBJ2-2,TRBV9,.,CASSVDGGARTGELFF
TRBJ2-1,TRBV5-1,TRBD2,CASRSETSGRNNEQFF
TRBJ2-7,TRBV5-1,TRBD1,CASSFDRGAYEQYF
TRBJ2-7,TRBV6-9,.,CASSSSTSLSYEQYF
TRBJ2-7,TRBV5-1,TRBD2,CASSSWGLAGGSYEQYF
TRBJ2-3,TRBV18,.,CASSPRFSTDTQYF
TRBJ2-6,TRBV20-1,.,CSASQGGTGANVLTF
TRBJ2-1,TRBV5-1,TRBD1,CASSSGTGSGNYNEQFF
TRBJ2-1,TRBV29-1,.,CSVCQESYNEQFF
TRBJ1-6,TRBV28,.,CASSFFGSPLHF
TRBJ2-2,TRBV29-1,TRBD1,CSVVGDRGRPGELFF
TRBJ2-5,TRBV10-3,.,CATSALDYSKETQYF
TRBJ1-1,TRBV30,.,CAWRVRGTEAFF